This passage covers 32 T cell receptor beta chains from one sample sequenced in a study of T cell repertoires in cytomegalovirus infection. What these receptors recognize is not known. TCRdb reanalysed the reads using MiXCR and keeps one entry per CDR3 protein. The sample holds some 920,000 distinct CDR3 sequences, 30% to 40% seen once. The material was cultured CD8+ T cells from PBMCs, obtained from culture after CMV antigen stimulation. The receptors were gathered from a human donor in good health (CMV status not recorded). Some clones in this sample may be carry-over from other donors' samples.

This clonotype was counted many times. CDR3 nucleotides: TGTGCCAGCAGCCCGTCCGGACTCCTAGCCGGGGAGCTGTTTTTT. This encodes CASSPSGLLAGELFF. The chain uses TRBV7-2 and TRBJ2-2, with D maybe TRBD2 (5 bases). Germline CDR1 and CDR2: SGHTA and FQGNSA. V gave up 5 bases and J gave up 6 bases, with 16 bases separating them. The CDR3 is 15 amino acids.

The rearrangement links TRBV12-3 or TRBV12-4 to TRBJ1-2; TRBD1 matches 9 bases. J gave up 1 base and V 8 bases, and 11 bases lay outside the gene matches. The CDR3 is 16 amino acids. CDR3 sequence: CASDRPGTGLNYGYTF. The CDR3 nucleotides read TGTGCCAGCGACCGCCCGGGGACAGGGCTTAACTATGGCTACACCTTC.

In DNA form, the CDR3 reads TGCGCCAGCAGCCAAGACCCCGGGGGTCAGCCCCAGCATTTT. Translating it yields CASSQDPGGQPQHF. The chain carries TRBV4-1 and TRBJ1-5; perhaps TRBD1 as D (5 bases). The length of the CDR3 is 14 residues. In germline, CDR1 is MGHRA, CDR2 YSYEKL. Deletions cut 0 bases from V and 6 bases from J, with 9 bases between.

This clonotype appeared a single time. This chain joins TRBV9 and TRBJ1-2; D is ambiguous. Germline values: CDR1 SGDLS, CDR2 YYNGEE. The V and J ends lost 2 bases and 4 bases respectively, with 9 bases between them. This CDR3 contains 13 residues. The CDR3 DNA reads as TGTGCCAGCAGCGTGGGTTCCCTCTATGGCTACACCTTC. It encodes CASSVGSLYGYTF.

The chain couples TRBV4-2 to TRBJ1-1, with D unclear. This CDR3 spans 15 amino acids. Germline loops: CDR1 LGHNA, CDR2 YNFKEQ. V lost 1 base and J 0 bases, leaving 9 bases between the germline ends. The CDR3 bases are TGTGCCAGCAGCCAAGGGTTCGAACTGAACACTGAAGCTTTCTTT. Its translation: CASSQGFELNTEAFF.

This chain joins TRBV6-2 or TRBV6-3 and TRBJ2-7; 7 bases align to TRBD1. The CDR3 is made up of 13 amino acids. Germline CDR1 MNHEY, CDR2 SVGEGT. The J segment lost 5 bases and the V segment lost 5 bases, leaving 6 bases of the junction unmatched. The CDR3 spells CASSPTDRDEQYV. CDR3 DNA sequence: TGTGCCAGCAGTCCGACCGACAGGGACGAGCAGTACGTC.

This clonotype occurred a few times. The rearrangement links TRBV7-6 to TRBJ2-7; D gene unclear. CDR3 length: 14 amino acids. Germline CDR1 is SGHVS and CDR2 is FNYEAQ. V was cut by 0 bases and J by 2 bases, with 8 bases left in between. The DNA for the CDR3 is TGTGCCAGCAGCTTAGCGGGGAACGCCTACGAGCAGTACTTC. Its translation is CASSLAGNAYEQYF.

About this clonotype: One junction end disagrees with the germline gene, perhaps due to a read error. This chain uses TRBV7-9 with TRBJ1-5; D uncertain. CDR3 length: 13 amino acids. Looked up from germline, CDR1 is SEHNR and CDR2 is FQNEAQ (reference sequence). Here the CDR3 DNA reads TGTGTCAGCACCCCCTCGGCCGATCAGCCCCAGCATTTT. This sequence encodes CVSTPSADQPQHF. The full variable domain, its missing parts supplied by reference TRBV7-9 and TRBJ1-5, is DTGVSQNPRHKITKRGQNVTFRCDPISEHNRLYWYRQTLGQGPEFLTYFQNEAQLEKSRLLSDRFSAERPKGSFSTLEIQRTEQGDSAMYLCVSTPSADQPQHFGDGTRLSIL.

This chain links TRBV12-5 with TRBJ2-3, with 10 bases that match TRBD2. With V trimmed by 7 bases and J by 5 bases, 3 bases remained unmatched. Germline V gene sequence: CDR1 LGHNT, CDR2 FRNRAP. The CDR3 is made up of 13 amino acids. The CDR3 DNA reads TGTGCTAGTGCCTGGACTAGCGGAGATACGCAGTATTTT. Its protein is CASAWTSGDTQYF.

This clonotype was observed a few times. The chain couples TRBV7-9 to TRBJ2-1; D could derive from TRBD1 or TRBD2 (6 bases each). The V end lost 1 base, the J end lost 8 bases, and 15 bases lay between the germline ends. Germline V gene data show CDR1 as SEHNR and CDR2 as FQNEAQ (reference sequence). The CDR3 sequence is 15 residues long. The CDR3 here is CASSLGGALWDEQFF. CDR3 DNA: TGTGCCAGCAGCTTAGGGGGGGCCCTTTGGGATGAGCAGTTCTTC.

This clonotype was detected once. The rearrangement joins TRBV28 to TRBJ2-1; D is possibly TRBD2 (5 bases). Germline values: CDR1 MDHEN, CDR2 SYDVKM. The CDR3 length is 15 residues. With 3 bases removed from V and 0 bases from J, the gap between germline ends came to 9 bases. This CDR3 is CASSFRGYSYNEQFF. In DNA form, the CDR3 reads TGTGCCAGCAGTTTTCGAGGGTACTCCTACAATGAGCAGTTCTTC.

The chain couples TRBV7-3 to TRBJ1-2, with a weak D call TRBD1 (5 bases). There are 13 residues in the CDR3. Looked up from germline, CDR1 is SGHTA and CDR2 is FQGTGA. V lost 5 bases and J 4 bases, leaving 11 bases between the germline ends. For the CDR3, the DNA is TGTGCCAGCAGCACTGCAGGGTTCTATGGCTACACCTTC. Protein product: CASSTAGFYGYTF.

With respect to this clonotype: A much larger clone differs by one base, so this may be a read error. The chain has TRBV10-3 and TRBJ1-1; D remains unclear. Looked up from germline, CDR1 is ENHRY and CDR2 is SYGVKD. This CDR3 is 12 amino acids long. Trimming pared 3 bases from V and 8 bases from J, leaving 10 bases between. CDR3 in amino acids: CAISDSDKEAFF. In nucleotides, the CDR3 is TGTGCCATCAGTGACTCGGATAAGGAAGCTTTCTTT.

V and J are TRBV6-5 and TRBJ1-4; no reliable D call. This CDR3 has 13 residues. Looked up from germline, CDR1 is MNHEY and CDR2 is SVGAGI. V was cut by 2 bases and J by 7 bases, with 8 bases left in between. DNA of the CDR3: TGTGCCAGCAGTTACCTTGTGGGTGAAAAACTGTTTTTT. This codes for CASSYLVGEKLFF.

The V gene is TRBV20-1, the J gene TRBJ2-1; 7 bases are shared with TRBD2. CDR3 size: 11 residues. Germline loops: CDR1 DFQATT, CDR2 SNEGSKA (reference sequence). The V and J ends lost 5 bases and 7 bases, in that order; junction bases with no gene match: 2. CDR3: CSAWGGNEQFF. CDR3 nucleotide sequence: TGCAGTGCTTGGGGGGGGAATGAGCAGTTCTTC.

This clonotype was detected a few times. The V gene is TRBV27, the J gene TRBJ2-7; 12 positions agree with TRBD2. The CDR3 is 15 residues long. Germline V CDR1 and CDR2: MNHEY, SMNVEV (reference sequence). Losses at the gene ends were 5 bases for V and 2 bases for J; bases not matched to a gene: 4. The CDR3 protein is CASSAGLAGPYEQYF. In nucleotides, the CDR3 is TGTGCCAGCAGTGCCGGACTAGCGGGGCCCTACGAGCAGTACTTC.

This clonotype was picked up a small number of times. The gene calls are TRBV5-6 and TRBJ2-5; D might be TRBD1 (6 bases). The V and J ends lost 3 bases and 5 bases respectively, with 17 bases between them. The germline V gene has CDR1 SGHDT and CDR2 YYEEEE. This CDR3 comprises 15 residues. CDR3 residues: CASSWTAPVRETQYF. The DNA for the CDR3 is TGTGCCAGCAGCTGGACAGCCCCCGTTAGGGAGACCCAGTACTTC.

The chain combines TRBV6-5 with TRBJ2-1, with 7 bases that match TRBD2. There are 13 residues in the CDR3. Per the germline V gene, CDR1 is MNHEY and CDR2 is SVGAGI. Losses at the gene ends were 11 bases for V and 0 bases for J; bases not matched to a gene: 4. The CDR3 DNA is TGTGCCGCGGGGGATCGCTCCTACAATGAGCAGTTCTTC. The encoded protein is CAAGDRSYNEQFF.

This clonotype was counted at least ten times. The V and J genes are TRBV7-6 and TRBJ2-1, with 8 positions matching TRBD1. The CDR3 is 18 amino acids. Losses at the gene ends were 6 bases for V and 0 bases for J; bases not matched to a gene: 13. Per germline, CDR1 SGHVS and CDR2 FNYEAQ. The CDR3 here is CASSNGQGFTSSYNEQFF. CDR3 bases: TGTGCCAGCAGTAACGGACAGGGCTTCACTAGCTCCTACAATGAGCAGTTCTTC.

The chain links TRBV15 to TRBJ1-1; no clear D gene. Trimming left V 0 bases short and J 1 base short, with 6 bases between. The CDR3 consists of 14 residues. Germline assignment: CDR1 LNHNV and CDR2 YYDKDF (reference sequence). The CDR3 DNA reads TGTGCCACCAGCAGAGAAAGAGGGAACACTGAAGCTTTCTTT. This sequence encodes CATSRERGNTEAFF.

This clonotype was detected only a few times. CDR3 region: CASSQRTSGGGGEQFF. The CDR3 nucleotides read TGCGCCAGCAGCCAACGAACTAGCGGGGGGGGAGGTGAGCAGTTCTTC. The chain combines TRBV4-3 with TRBJ2-1; 13 bases fit TRBD2. Germline V gene lookup returns CDR1 LGHNA and CDR2 YSLEER. Trimming took 2 bases from V and 9 from J; bases not matched to a gene: 7. The CDR3 has 16 amino acids.

A note on this clonotype: One base away lies a much larger clone, so this may be a sequencing read error. This rearrangement joins TRBV5-4 to TRBJ1-2; TRBD1 is a possible D gene (5 bases). CDR3 length equals 14 residues. Germline V gene lookup returns CDR1 SGHNT and CDR2 YYREEE (reference sequence). V lost 3 bases to trimming and J lost 2 bases, with 11 bases between them. CDR3 residues: CASSSRELNYGYTF. Written as DNA, the CDR3 is TGTGCCAGCAGCTCCAGGGAATTGAACTATGGCTACACCTTC.

This clonotype showed up many times. The chain combines TRBV7-8 with TRBJ1-1; D is possibly TRBD1 (5 bases). The CDR3 has 13 residues. Germline values: CDR1 SGHVS, CDR2 FQNEAQ. V gave up 5 bases and J gave up 0 bases, with 7 bases separating them. CDR3 coding DNA: TGTGCCAGCAGCACGACAGTGAACACTGAAGCTTTCTTT. Residues: CASSTTVNTEAFF.

This clonotype was observed at least ten times. This chain connects TRBV7-2 to TRBJ1-1; maybe TRBD1 (5 bases). V lost 0 bases and J lost 7, with 12 bases in between. Germline CDR1 SGHTA, CDR2 FQGNSA. The CDR3 length is 14 residues. The CDR3 DNA reads TGTGCCAGCAGCTTAGCGTGGACAAATGTTGAAGCTTTCTTT. As protein: CASSLAWTNVEAFF.

The chain has TRBV2 and TRBJ1-1; D might be TRBD1 (5 bases). CDR1 is SNHLY and CDR2 is FYNNEI in the germline V gene. V was shortened by 1 base and J by 1 base, with 16 bases between the two germline ends. The CDR3 runs 17 residues. This chain's CDR3 is CASSEVREGVRNTEAFF. CDR3 nucleotides: TGTGCCAGCAGTGAAGTCCGTGAAGGGGTGAGGAACACTGAAGCTTTCTTT.

This clonotype appeared many times. Mismatch with germline at one junction end may stem from a read error. The CDR3 loop is CASLRTRGLLF. The CDR3 DNA follows: TGTGCCAGCCTTCGTACCAGGGGGCTACTCTTC. This chain uses TRBV7-8 with TRBJ2-1; 8 bases match TRBD1. The CDR3 sequence is 11 residues long. Germline V gene sequence: CDR1 SGHVS, CDR2 FQNEAQ.

This clonotype was seen a handful of times. V is TRBV6-1 and J is TRBJ2-4; 14 bases line up with TRBD2. V gave up 6 bases and J gave up 0 bases; unmatched junction bases: 7. This CDR3 has 18 residues. Germline-derived CDR1 and CDR2 are MNHNS and SASEGT. The CDR3 protein is CASRHLGLAGEAKNIQYF. DNA of the CDR3: TGTGCCAGCAGGCACCTGGGACTAGCGGGGGAAGCCAAAAACATTCAGTACTTC.

The chain links TRBV7-9 to TRBJ2-7, with D possibly called TRBD1 or TRBD2 (5 bases each). The CDR3 runs 14 residues. Trimming took 3 bases from V and 4 from J, leaving 13 bases between them. Germline V gives CDR1 SEHNR, CDR2 FQNEAQ (reference sequence). Written as DNA, the CDR3 is TGTGCCAGCAGCTTCGGGACCCAACGTTACGAGCAGTACGTC. Amino acid sequence: CASSFGTQRYEQYV.

There are a few counts of this clonotype. The V and J genes are TRBV7-2 and TRBJ1-6, with D possibly matching TRBD1 (6 bases). Germline V lookup: CDR1 SGHTA, CDR2 FQGNSA. The CDR3 runs 13 residues. Trimming pared 3 bases from V and 9 bases from J, leaving 9 bases between. CDR3 DNA: TGTGCCAGCAGCTTGTCAGGGGTTTCACCCCTCCACTTT. Translating gives CASSLSGVSPLHF.

Ten or more counts support this clonotype. The gene calls are TRBV7-6 and TRBJ1-1; D is possibly TRBD1 (6 bases). The CDR3 has 15 residues. V lost 3 bases, J lost 3 bases, and 14 bases lay in between. CDR1 SGHVS and CDR2 FNYEAQ come from the germline V gene. CDR3 in DNA: TGTGCCAGCAGCTTGTTGCAGGGGAGAGACACTGAAGCTTTCTTT. This gives the protein CASSLLQGRDTEAFF.

This clonotype was found a few times. V and J are TRBV19 and TRBJ1-5, with D maybe TRBD1 (5 bases). The germline V gene encodes CDR1 LNHDA and CDR2 SQIVND (reference sequence). With 2 bases removed from V and 4 bases from J, the gap between germline ends came to 15 bases. There are 16 residues in the CDR3. The CDR3 DNA reads as TGTGCCAGTAGTATATATCGGGACGTCCTTAATCAGCCCCAGCATTTT. It translates to CASSIYRDVLNQPQHF.

In its sample, this clonotype was seen a few times. The genes are TRBV11-2 and TRBJ2-7; tentative D call: TRBD2 (6 bases). Germline lookup yields CDR1 SGHAT and CDR2 FQNNGV. This CDR3 has 14 residues. V gave up 5 bases and J gave up 4 bases, with 15 bases separating them. The CDR3 here is CASSQTWGTYEQYV. CDR3 DNA sequence: TGTGCCAGCAGCCAAACCTGGGGGACTTACGAGCAGTACGTC.